These T cell receptor beta chains were read from a single sample in a study of shared clonotypes between healthy human individuals. TCRdb's copy holds only in-frame clones and misses some; the assay was immunoSEQ multiplex PCR. The sample holds approximately 1,500,000 clones, about 96% seen once. Specimen: naive CD4+ T cells sorted from blood. The source is a man aged 25 to 40 in good health. CDR3s include the opening cysteine and the closing phenylalanine or tryptophan. A D gene is named only where the DNA matches it firmly. Where a row states a size, it is once, few, many or the class of an expanded clone; other rows omit it.

>-|TRBD1|TRBJ2-7|TRBV28
TGTGCCAGCATCCCCGGGACAGGGGGTACCTACGAGCAGTACTTC
CASIPGTGGTYEQYF
>-|-|TRBJ2-1|TRBV10-3
TGTGCCATCACCGCCGGGCCCCTGAAGGAGCAGTTCTTC
CAITAGPLKEQFF
>-|TRBD1|TRBJ1-5|TRBV9
TGTGCCAGCAGCTTATCGGACAGGCAGCCCCAGCATTTT
CASSLSDRQPQHF
>-|TRBD1|TRBJ1-1|TRBV5-4
TGTGCCAGCCTACCCACGGCAGGGGGCGCCGGGGGCACTGAAGCTTTCTTT
CASLPTAGGAGGTEAFF
>-|-|TRBJ2-7|TRBV30
TGTGCCTGGAGTGTAATAGGGGGTTCCTACGAGCAGTACTTC
CAWSVIGGSYEQYF
>-|-|TRBJ2-7|TRBV28
TGTGCCAGCAGTAGGTACGAGCAGTACTTC
CASSRYEQYF
>-|-|TRBJ2-7|TRBV7-9
TGTGCCAGCAGCCGAAGCGGACCCTACGAGCAGTACTTC
CASSRSGPYEQYF
>-|-|TRBJ2-7|TRBV7-2
TGTGCCAGCAGCTTAACCGTAGAGCAGTACTTC
CASSLTVEQYF
>once|-|TRBJ1-1|TRBV2
TGTGCCAGCAGTGACAGAGGGACGCTTAGAGCTTTCTTT
CASSDRGTLRAFF
>-|-|TRBJ2-7|TRBV29-1
TGCAGCGTTGAGGTCGGACATAGCTACGAGCAGTACTTC
CSVEVGHSYEQYF
>-|-|TRBJ1-5|TRBV7-2
TGTGCCAGCAGCTTAGGGTCGGGTTATAGCAATCAGCCCCAGCATTTT
CASSLGSGYSNQPQHF
>-|-|TRBJ1-1|TRBV5-4
TGTGCCAGCAGCTTTATCGGGGGCGCAGAGACTGAAGCTTTCTTT
CASSFIGGAETEAFF
>once|TRBD1|TRBJ2-6|TRBV27
TGTGCCAGCAGTTTATCCGGCAGGGGGCGATCCGGGGCCAACGTCCTGACTTTC
CASSLSGRGRSGANVLTF
>-|-|TRBJ1-1|TRBV10-3
TGTGCCATCAGGCCTCCGGACAGGAACACTGAAGCTTTCTTT
CAIRPPDRNTEAFF
>-|-|TRBJ2-2|TRBV30
TGTGCCCTCGGACGGACGAACACCGGGGAGCTGTTTTTT
CALGRTNTGELFF
>-|-|TRBJ2-7|TRBV30
TGTGCCTGGAGTGTAACGGAGACGCACGAGCAGTACTTC
CAWSVTETHEQYF
>-|TRBD2|TRBJ2-1|TRBV10-1
TGCGCCAGCAGTGAGTTTGGGAATAGCGGGAGGCCCAATGAGCAGTTCTTC
CASSEFGNSGRPNEQFF
>-|TRBD1|TRBJ2-5|TRBV5-1
TGCGCCAGCAGCCTCAGCTTGGGACAGCGACAAGAGACCCAGTACTTC
CASSLSLGQRQETQYF
>-|-|TRBJ2-1|TRBV5-1
TGCGCCAGCAAGCCTGCCGCGGCGATATCCTACAATGAGCAGTTCTTC
CASKPAAAISYNEQFF
>-|-|TRBJ2-6|TRBV5-1
TGCGCCAGCAGCTTGGTTAGCGGCTCTGGGGCCAACGTCCTGACTTTC
CASSLVSGSGANVLTF
>-|-|TRBJ2-7|TRBV10-3
TGTGCCATCAGTGAGGCCCCGGACTACTCGTCCTACGAGCAGTACTTC
CAISEAPDYSSYEQYF
>-|TRBD1|TRBJ2-7|TRBV4-3
TGCGCCAGCAGCCAATTGCCGGGACAGGGACTCTCCTACGAGCAGTACTTC
CASSQLPGQGLSYEQYF
>-|-|TRBJ1-5|TRBV9
TGTGCCAGCAGCAGAACCCAGGGACAGCCCCAGCATTTT
CASSRTQGQPQHF
>-|-|TRBJ2-3|TRBV5-1
TGCGCCAGCAGCTTTTCGGGAATGGGGTCAGGCACAGATACGCAGTATTTT
CASSFSGMGSGTDTQYF
>-|-|TRBJ2-6|TRBV7-6
TGTGCCAGCAGCACCAACAGGGCAGCTGGGGCCAACGTCCTGACTTTC
CASSTNRAAGANVLTF
>-|-|TRBJ2-3|TRBV13
TGTGCCAGCAGCTTAGCAGTAACTAGCACAGATACGCAGTATTTT
CASSLAVTSTDTQYF
>once|-|TRBJ2-3|TRBV5-1
TGCGCCAGCAGCGGGGGACAAAACACAGATACGCAGTATTTT
CASSGGQNTDTQYF
>-|-|TRBJ1-2|TRBV4-3
TGCGCCAGCAGCCAAGATCTCGGCTCTGGCTACACCTTC
CASSQDLGSGYTF
>-|TRBD2|TRBJ2-7|TRBV28
TGTGCCAGCAGTTTATTGGCGCTAGCGGGAGGACTCTACGAGCAGTACTTC
CASSLLALAGGLYEQYF
>-|-|TRBJ1-3|TRBV5-1
TGCGCCAGCAGCCCCGAATTCGCGGGAAACACCATATATTTT
CASSPEFAGNTIYF
>-|-|TRBJ1-5|TRBV2
TGTGCCAGCAGTGAGGAGTACTCGAGAAATCAGCCCCAGCATTTT
CASSEEYSRNQPQHF
>-|-|TRBJ1-1|TRBV5-1
TGCGCCAGCAGCCCCTTGCAGGGAGTGAACACTGAAGCTTTCTTT
CASSPLQGVNTEAFF
>-|-|TRBJ2-2|TRBV7-2
TGTGCCAGCAGCTTATTAGACGGCGGGGAGCTGTTTTTT
CASSLLDGGELFF
>-|-|TRBJ1-3|TRBV6-1
TGTGCCAGCAGCCACGACCCCGGAAACACCATATATTTT
CASSHDPGNTIYF
>-|TRBD1|TRBJ2-3|TRBV28
TGTGCCAGCAGTTTAGACAGGGGAAGCACAGATACGCAGTATTTT
CASSLDRGSTDTQYF
>-|-|TRBJ2-7|TRBV6-5
TGTGCCAGCAGTTGGGACTACGAGCAGTACTTC
CASSWDYEQYF
>-|TRBD2|TRBJ2-1|TRBV9
TGTGCCAGCAGCCCCCGGGAGGGGGAACTAGCGGGAGCCTACAATGAGCAGTTCTTC
CASSPREGELAGAYNEQFF
>-|TRBD2|TRBJ2-7|TRBV10-3
TGTGCCATCAGTGCGGGACTAGCGGACGAGCAGTACTTC
CAISAGLADEQYF
>few|-|TRBJ2-2|TRBV18
TGTGCCAGCTCCCTCCGGGGTCGCGCGAACACCGGGGAGCTGTTTTTT
CASSLRGRANTGELFF
>-|TRBD1|TRBJ1-2|TRBV7-2
TGTGCCAGCAGCTTGTCAGGGGGCGCGGATGGCTACACCTTC
CASSLSGGADGYTF
>-|TRBD2|TRBJ2-7|TRBV5-1
TGCGCCAGCAGCCCGTTCGGGGGGAGTATAGGCGAGCAGTACTTC
CASSPFGGSIGEQYF
>-|-|TRBJ2-7|TRBV11-2
TGTGCCAGCAGCTTCCCCCCGGGACCGAAGTCCTACGAGCAGTACTTC
CASSFPPGPKSYEQYF
>-|-|TRBJ1-1|TRBV27
TGTGCCAGCAGCCCGACAGCGTCGGACACTGAAGCTTTCTTT
CASSPTASDTEAFF
>-|-|TRBJ2-3|TRBV4-2
TGTGCCAGCAGCCAAGACGCCGGAGATACGCAGTATTTT
CASSQDAGDTQYF
>once|-|TRBJ2-6|TRBV5-1
TGCGCCAGCAGCTCCGGATCCTTGGGGCCCAACGTCCTGACTTTC
CASSSGSLGPNVLTF
>few|-|TRBJ2-1|TRBV19
TGTGCCAGTAGTATTCCTATCCGGGACTCCTACAATGAGCAGTTCTTC
CASSIPIRDSYNEQFF
>-|-|TRBJ2-5|TRBV15
TGTGCCACCAGCAGCAGGGTTTACCAAGAGACCCAGTACTTC
CATSSRVYQETQYF
>-|-|TRBJ2-1|TRBV20-1
TGCAGTGCAGCGAGGACGGGAGAGCAGTTCTTC
CSAARTGEQFF
>-|-|TRBJ2-7|TRBV29-1
TGCAGCGTGGAGCCCCCAGGAGTTTACGAGCAGTACTTC
CSVEPPGVYEQYF
>-|-|TRBJ2-3|TRBV18
TGTGCCAGCTCACCACCGGGAGATACGCAGTATTTT
CASSPPGDTQYF